This is a list of T cell receptor beta chains from one sample in a study of T cell clones after liver transplantation. Assay used: immunoSEQ multiplex PCR; TCRdb lists only in-frame clones, some missing. The sample yields about 120,000 clones, 90% seen once. Sequences were derived from CD4+ T cells from blood, sampled 12 months after liver transplant. Every receptor here comes from a human patient who received a liver transplant. Certain T cells may be donor cells from the graft. Each CDR3 is given with its conserved first and last residue. Fields, in order: CDR3 DNA, CDR3 protein, D gene, J gene, clone size, V gene. The D gene is left open where the match is weak. The size entry is marked missing in some rows and otherwise reads once, few, many or a size class.

TGTGCCAGCAGCCAGACGCGGCTAGCGGGATCGGGGTGGGAGCAGTACTTC CASSQTRLAGSGWEQYF TRBD2 TRBJ2-7 once TRBV11-2
TGTGCCAGCAGTGAAGAGGCCCCAGCTAATCAGCCCCAGCATTTT CASSEEAPANQPQHF . TRBJ1-5 . TRBV2
TGTGCCAGCAGCCCCCTTTCGGGGACAGCCTACGAGCAGTACTTC CASSPLSGTAYEQYF TRBD1 TRBJ2-7 . TRBV11-3
TGTGCCAGCAGCACCCCTGGATCCACCGGGGAGCTGTTTTTT CASSTPGSTGELFF . TRBJ2-2 . TRBV21-1
TGTGCCAGCCGACTCGACAGGGGATGGGGAGAGCAGTACTTC CASRLDRGWGEQYF TRBD1 TRBJ2-7 . TRBV6-1
TGTGCCAGCAGCTTGGCTGACAGACAAGAGACCCAGTACTTC CASSLADRQETQYF . TRBJ2-5 . TRBV5-4
TGTGCCAGCAGCCAGACAGGGACAGCCTACTACGAGCAGTACTTC CASSQTGTAYYEQYF TRBD1 TRBJ2-7 . TRBV6-1
TGCGCCAGCAGCCCGGTAACCGGGGAGCTGTTTTTT CASSPVTGELFF . TRBJ2-2 . TRBV4-3
TGTGCCAGCAGCACAAGCCGGGACAGCAACCAGTTCTTC CASSTSRDSNQFF TRBD1 TRBJ2-1 once TRBV7-7
TGCGCCAGCAGCTCGGGACAGGGGAGCTACGAGCAGTACTTC CASSSGQGSYEQYF TRBD1 TRBJ2-7 . TRBV5-1
TGTGCCAGCAGCGTAGACGGGAGAGGGGCCTACAATGAGCAGTTCTTC CASSVDGRGAYNEQFF . TRBJ2-1 once TRBV9
TGTGCCAGCAGTGACGTGGGAGCGGCAAGCTCCTACGAGCAGTACTTC CASSDVGAASSYEQYF . TRBJ2-7 . TRBV2